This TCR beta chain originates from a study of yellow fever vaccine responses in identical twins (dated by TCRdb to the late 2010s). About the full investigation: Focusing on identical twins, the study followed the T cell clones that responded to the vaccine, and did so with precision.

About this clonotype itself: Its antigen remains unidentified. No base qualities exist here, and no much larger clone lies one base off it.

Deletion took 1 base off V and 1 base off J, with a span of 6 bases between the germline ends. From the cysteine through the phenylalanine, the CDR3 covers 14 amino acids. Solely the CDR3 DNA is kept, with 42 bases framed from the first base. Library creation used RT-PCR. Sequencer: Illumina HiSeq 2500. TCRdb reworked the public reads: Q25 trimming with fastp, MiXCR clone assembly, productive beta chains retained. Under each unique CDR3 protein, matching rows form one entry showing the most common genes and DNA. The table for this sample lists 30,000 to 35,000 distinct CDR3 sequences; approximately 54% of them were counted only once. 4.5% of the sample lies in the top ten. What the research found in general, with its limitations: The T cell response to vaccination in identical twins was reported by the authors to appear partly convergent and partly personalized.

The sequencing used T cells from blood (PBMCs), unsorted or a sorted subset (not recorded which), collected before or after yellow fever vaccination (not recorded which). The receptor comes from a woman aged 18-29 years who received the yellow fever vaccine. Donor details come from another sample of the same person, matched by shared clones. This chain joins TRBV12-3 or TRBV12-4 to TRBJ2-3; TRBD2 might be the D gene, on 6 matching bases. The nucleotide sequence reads TGTGCCAGCAGTTTAGGGGGGGGCACAGATACGCAGTATTTT. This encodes CASSLGGGTDTQYF.